This TCR beta chain appears in the sequencing data of a study of T cells after yellow fever vaccination. General observations from the study: CD4 and CD8 compartments shared a small share of clonotypes. Once the booster was given, most primary-vaccination clones reappeared, at roughly 96% for CD4 and more than 85% for CD8. Weaker, the secondary response peaked sooner, at day 5 versus 15.

From the 5' RACE reads, TCRdb called clonotypes with MiXCR, one entry per CDR3 protein. The sample includes 300,000 to 350,000 distinct CDR3 sequences, around 4.1% of them seen just once. Details on this clonotype: Its cognate antigen is unknown.

This material consisted of PBMCs, taken 5 days after the yellow fever booster vaccination. This TCR came from a man aged 18-30 years who received the YFV17D yellow fever vaccine.

The CDR3 DNA follows: TGCGCCAGCAGCTTGGAAGGGGGTGGACTAGCGGGGTGGAACGAGCAGTACGTC. It encodes CASSLEGGGLAGWNEQYV. The chain has TRBV5-1 and TRBJ2-7; 12 nucleotides match TRBD2. With 0 bases clipped from V and 5 bases from J, the junction kept 12 bases outside the gene matches. This CDR3 has 18 residues. Germline V lookup: CDR1 SGHRS, CDR2 YFSETQ.